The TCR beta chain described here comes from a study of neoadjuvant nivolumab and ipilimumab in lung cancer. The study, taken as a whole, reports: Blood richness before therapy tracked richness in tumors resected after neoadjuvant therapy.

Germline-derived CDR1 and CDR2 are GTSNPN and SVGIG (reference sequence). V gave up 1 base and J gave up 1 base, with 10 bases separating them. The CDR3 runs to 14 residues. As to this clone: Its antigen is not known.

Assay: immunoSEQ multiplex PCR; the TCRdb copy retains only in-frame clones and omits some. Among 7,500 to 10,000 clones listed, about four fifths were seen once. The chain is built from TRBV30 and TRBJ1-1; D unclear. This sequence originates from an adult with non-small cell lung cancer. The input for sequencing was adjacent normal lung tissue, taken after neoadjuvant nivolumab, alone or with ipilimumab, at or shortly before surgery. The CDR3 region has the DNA TGTGCCTGGAGTGCAGGACTGCAGAACACTGAAGCTTTCTTT. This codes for CAWSAGLQNTEAFF. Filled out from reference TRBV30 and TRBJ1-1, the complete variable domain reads SQTIHQWPATLVQPVGSPLSLECTVEGTSNPNLYWYRQAAGRGLQLLFYSVGIGQISSEVPQNLSASRPQDRQFILSSKKLLLSDSGFYLCAWSAGLQNTEAFFGQGTRLTVV.